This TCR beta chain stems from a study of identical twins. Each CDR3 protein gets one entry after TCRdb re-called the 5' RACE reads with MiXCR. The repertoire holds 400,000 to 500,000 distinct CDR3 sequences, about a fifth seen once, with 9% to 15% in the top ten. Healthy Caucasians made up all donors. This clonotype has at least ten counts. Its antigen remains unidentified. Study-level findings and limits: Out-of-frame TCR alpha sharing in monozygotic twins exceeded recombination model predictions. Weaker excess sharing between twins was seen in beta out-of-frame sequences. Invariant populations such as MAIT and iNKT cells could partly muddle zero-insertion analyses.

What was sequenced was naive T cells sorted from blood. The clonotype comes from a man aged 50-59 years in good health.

The chain's CDR3 is CASSLGGNRGTEAFF. CDR3 bases: TGTGCCAGCAGTTTGGGGGGAAATAGGGGCACTGAAGCTTTCTTT. V usage is TRBV12-3 or TRBV12-4 and J usage is TRBJ1-1; tentative D call: TRBD1 (5 bases). Trimming removed 3 bases at V and 4 bases at J, with 15 bases between. The CDR3 has 15 residues.